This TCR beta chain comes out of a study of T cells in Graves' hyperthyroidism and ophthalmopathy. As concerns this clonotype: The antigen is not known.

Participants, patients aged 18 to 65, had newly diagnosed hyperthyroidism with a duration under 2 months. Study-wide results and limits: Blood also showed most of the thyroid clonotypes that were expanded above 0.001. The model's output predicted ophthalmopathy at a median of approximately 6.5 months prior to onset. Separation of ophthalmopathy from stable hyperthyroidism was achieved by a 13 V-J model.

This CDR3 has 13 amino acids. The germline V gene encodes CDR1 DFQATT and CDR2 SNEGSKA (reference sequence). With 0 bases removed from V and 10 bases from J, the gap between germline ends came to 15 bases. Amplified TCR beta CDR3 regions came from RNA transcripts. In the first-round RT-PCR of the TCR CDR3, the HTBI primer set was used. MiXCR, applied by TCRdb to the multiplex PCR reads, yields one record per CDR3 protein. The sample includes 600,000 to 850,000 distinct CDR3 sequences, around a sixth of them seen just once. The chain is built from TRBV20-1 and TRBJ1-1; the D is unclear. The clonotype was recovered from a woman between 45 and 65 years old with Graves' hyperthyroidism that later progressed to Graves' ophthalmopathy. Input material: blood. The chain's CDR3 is CSARDPTSVVAFF. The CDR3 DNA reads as TGCAGTGCTAGAGATCCTACTTCAGTCGTAGCTTTCTTT.